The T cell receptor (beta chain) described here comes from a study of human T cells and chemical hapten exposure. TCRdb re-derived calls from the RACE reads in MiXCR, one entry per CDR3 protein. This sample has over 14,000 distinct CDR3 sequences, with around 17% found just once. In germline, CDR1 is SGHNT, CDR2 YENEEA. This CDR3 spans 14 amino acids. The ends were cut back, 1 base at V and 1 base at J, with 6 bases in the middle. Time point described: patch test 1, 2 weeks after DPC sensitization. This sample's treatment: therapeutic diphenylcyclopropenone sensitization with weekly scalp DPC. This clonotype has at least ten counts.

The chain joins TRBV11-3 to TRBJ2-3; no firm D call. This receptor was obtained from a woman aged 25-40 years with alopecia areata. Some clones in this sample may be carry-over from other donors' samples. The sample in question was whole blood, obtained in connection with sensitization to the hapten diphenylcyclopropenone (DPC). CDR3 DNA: TGTGCCAGCAGCTTAGGTCGGGGCACAGATACGCAGTATTTT. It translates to CASSLGRGTDTQYF.